These T cell receptor beta chains were read from a single sample in a study of T cell responses to AZD1222 COVID-19 vaccine. The repertoire was sequenced with immunoSEQ multiplex PCR; TCRdb's copy has only in-frame clones and lacks some. The repertoire holds around 140,000 clones, 70% to 90% seen once, with around 24% in the top ten. The sample in question was peripheral blood, obtained on day 0 of AZD1222 vaccination. These receptor sequences come from an adult in good health. Both conserved end residues are part of each CDR3. Each record gives: clone size, V gene, D gene, CDR3 length, J gene, CDR3 protein, CDR3 DNA. D genes are given only for firm matches. Expanded clones are given a class, and other clones once, few, many or no size at all.

.	TRBV7-2	.	14	TRBJ2-7	CASSPWSSGDEQYF	TGTGCCAGCAGCCCCTGGAGTAGCGGAGACGAGCAGTACTTC
.	TRBV7-8	.	14	TRBJ2-7	CASSFYSTPYEQYF	TGTGCCAGCAGCTTCTATTCGACCCCCTACGAGCAGTACTTC
.	TRBV6-1	.	13	TRBJ1-5	CASSEAYGQPQHF	TGTGCCAGCAGTGAAGCATATGGTCAGCCCCAGCATTTT
.	TRBV30	.	13	TRBJ1-4	CAWSDLGGEKLFF	TGTGCCTGGAGTGATCTCGGCGGAGAAAAACTGTTTTTT
.	TRBV24-1	.	16	TRBJ2-2	CATSDLAEANTGELFF	TGTGCCACCAGTGATTTGGCGGAAGCGAACACCGGGGAGCTGTTTTTT
.	TRBV15	.	16	TRBJ1-2	CATSRFSRTVVYGYTF	TGTGCCACCAGCAGATTTTCTAGGACAGTGGTTTACGGCTACACCTTC
.	TRBV5-6	TRBD1	15	TRBJ1-6	CASSAGDRGLSPLHF	TGTGCCAGCTCTGCTGGGGACAGGGGGCTTTCACCCCTCCACTTT
once	TRBV6-5	TRBD1	13	TRBJ1-5	CASLPDRAQPQHF	TGTGCCAGCCTCCCGGACAGGGCACAGCCCCAGCATTTT
.	TRBV7-2	.	14	TRBJ2-5	CASSFSGVEETQYF	TGTGCCAGCAGCTTTTCGGGGGTCGAAGAGACCCAGTACTTC
.	TRBV7-6	.	13	TRBJ1-5	CASSRRLGEPQHF	TGTGCCAGCAGTCGACGGCTCGGGGAGCCCCAGCATTTT
.	TRBV6-5	.	13	TRBJ2-3	CASSLTGTDTQYF	TGTGCCAGCAGCCTCACCGGGACAGATACGCAGTATTTT
.	TRBV30	.	14	TRBJ2-1	CAWSPFGGSNEQFF	TGTGCCTGGTCCCCTTTCGGCGGTAGTAATGAGCAGTTCTTC
.	TRBV6-5	.	15	TRBJ2-1	CASSPLDNYYNEQFF	TGTGCCAGCAGTCCGTTGGACAACTACTACAATGAGCAGTTCTTC
.	TRBV3-1/TRBV3-2	.	16	TRBJ2-3	CASSPLRQAMTDTQYF	TGTGCCAGCAGCCCCCTACGACAGGCTATGACGGATACGCAGTATTTT
.	TRBV7-2	.	13	TRBJ1-6	CASSGQLTSPLHF	TGTGCCAGCAGCGGACAGCTCACTTCACCCCTCCACTTT
.	TRBV19	.	16	TRBJ1-4	CASSIVPGQPNEKLFF	TGTGCCAGTAGTATAGTCCCGGGACAACCTAATGAAAAACTGTTTTTT
.	TRBV7-9	TRBD1	13	TRBJ2-5	CASSSGGQETQYF	TGTGCCAGCAGCTCAGGGGGTCAAGAGACCCAGTACTTC
.	TRBV6-6	.	14	TRBJ2-7	CASSYSLAGIEQYF	TGTGCCAGCAGTTACTCCCTGGCAGGGATTGAGCAGTACTTC
.	TRBV3-1/TRBV3-2	.	13	TRBJ1-1	CASNLGVNTEAFF	TGTGCCAGCAACCTAGGAGTGAACACTGAAGCTTTCTTT
once	TRBV28	.	15	TRBJ2-7	CASSLEGDRSYEQYF	TGTGCCAGCAGTTTGGAAGGGGACCGGTCCTACGAGCAGTACTTC
.	TRBV4-3	.	15	TRBJ1-2	CASSPGRGALVGYTF	TGCGCCAGCAGCCCAGGCAGGGGCGCCCTAGTTGGCTACACCTTC
.	TRBV2	.	14	TRBJ1-3	CASSQEGSVNTIYF	TGTGCCAGCAGCCAGGAGGGCTCGGTAAACACCATATATTTT
.	TRBV6-5	.	14	TRBJ2-7	CASSYSLGLGEQYF	TGTGCCAGCAGTTACAGTCTAGGGTTGGGTGAGCAGTACTTC
.	TRBV18	.	15	TRBJ1-4	CASSPLTGTNEKLFF	TGTGCCAGCTCACCACTGACAGGAACAAATGAAAAACTGTTTTTT
.	TRBV5-5	TRBD1	13	TRBJ2-7	CASSTWTGNEQYF	TGTGCCAGCAGCACCTGGACAGGGAACGAGCAGTACTTC
.	TRBV7-2	.	16	TRBJ2-7	CASSLAVTSRSYEQYF	TGTGCCAGCAGCTTAGCAGTCACCAGTCGCTCCTACGAGCAGTACTTC
.	TRBV18	.	14	TRBJ2-4	CASSPSTSSGIQYF	TGTGCCAGCTCACCCTCGACTAGTAGTGGCATTCAGTACTTC
.	TRBV28	.	16	TRBJ1-5	CASTTLPGSPNQPQHF	TGTGCCAGCACCACTCTTCCGGGTTCCCCTAATCAGCCCCAGCATTTT
.	TRBV11-3	TRBD1	16	TRBJ2-1	CASSSPQGQGSNEQFF	TGTGCCAGCAGCTCCCCCCAGGGACAGGGTTCGAATGAGCAGTTCTTC
medium-sized	TRBV4-3	TRBD1	16	TRBJ2-6	CASSQVRGTGANVLTF	TGCGCCAGCAGCCAAGTCAGGGGGACTGGGGCCAACGTCCTGACTTTC
.	TRBV7-9	TRBD1	15	TRBJ2-7	CASSPGTGGRYEQYF	TGTGCCAGCAGTCCCGGGACAGGGGGCCGATACGAGCAGTACTTC
.	TRBV6-5	TRBD1	14	TRBJ2-7	CASSQTGTVNEQYF	TGTGCCAGCAGTCAAACCGGGACAGTAAACGAGCAGTACTTC
.	TRBV12-5	TRBD1	15	TRBJ1-1	CASGLGTGLNTEAFF	TGTGCTAGTGGTTTGGGGACAGGGTTGAACACTGAAGCTTTCTTT
.	TRBV6-5	.	16	TRBJ1-6	CASSYGGASYNSPLHF	TGTGCCAGCAGTTACGGGGGGGCGTCCTATAATTCACCCCTCCACTTT
.	TRBV21-1	.	18	TRBJ2-6	CASSKGGREPSGANVLTF	TGTGCCAGCAGCAAAGGGGGCAGGGAACCGTCTGGGGCCAACGTCCTGACTTTC
.	TRBV12-3/TRBV12-4	.	13	TRBJ1-6	CASSLTYNSPLHF	TGTGCCAGCAGTTTAACCTATAATTCACCCCTCCACTTT
once	TRBV23-1	.	18	TRBJ2-2	CASSHPDGPLGDTGELFF	TGCGCCAGCAGTCACCCGGACGGACCCTTGGGGGACACCGGGGAGCTGTTTTTT
few	TRBV7-2	TRBD2	13	TRBJ2-1	CASSPWLAGIPFF	TGTGCCAGCAGCCCCTGGCTAGCGGGGATTCCGTTCTTC
.	TRBV9	.	14	TRBJ1-1	CASSLTGRNTEAFF	TGTGCCAGCAGCCTTACAGGGAGGAACACTGAAGCTTTCTTT
.	TRBV7-2	TRBD1	16	TRBJ2-7	CASSRKTGTSSYEQYF	TGTGCCAGCAGCCGCAAGACAGGGACAAGCTCCTACGAGCAGTACTTC
.	TRBV9	TRBD1	14	TRBJ1-1	CASSDDRGWGEAFF	TGTGCCAGCAGCGACGACAGGGGTTGGGGTGAAGCTTTCTTT
.	TRBV4-3	.	15	TRBJ1-4	CASSQSWFSSPRLFF	TGCGCCAGCAGCCAATCATGGTTTAGTAGTCCTCGACTGTTTTTT
.	TRBV19	TRBD1	14	TRBJ1-3	CASRTGGTGNTIYF	TGTGCCAGTAGGACAGGGGGAACTGGAAACACCATATATTTT
.	TRBV28	.	12	TRBJ1-2	CASSWQIYGYTF	TGTGCCAGCAGTTGGCAGATTTATGGCTACACCTTC
.	TRBV4-3	.	14	TRBJ2-2	CASSQGGGTGELFF	TGCGCCAGCAGCCAAGGCGGAGGCACCGGGGAGCTGTTTTTT
few	TRBV6-5	.	16	TRBJ2-2	CASSYLLAGKTGELFF	TGTGCCAGCAGTTATCTGCTCGCGGGGAAGACCGGGGAGCTGTTTTTT
.	TRBV5-1	TRBD1	15	TRBJ2-2	CASSSDRGGGGELFF	TGCGCCAGCAGTTCCGACAGGGGCGGTGGCGGGGAGCTGTTTTTT
.	TRBV6-2/TRBV6-3	.	13	TRBJ2-7	CASSQGRSSEQYF	TGTGCCAGCAGCCAGGGACGGTCCTCCGAGCAGTACTTC
few	TRBV12-3/TRBV12-4	.	11	TRBJ1-1	CASSFFSEAFF	TGTGCCAGCAGTTTTTTTTCTGAAGCTTTCTTT
.	TRBV27	TRBD1	15	TRBJ2-3	CASSPGTVGTDTQYF	TGTGCCAGCAGCCCCGGGACAGTAGGCACAGATACGCAGTATTTT
.	TRBV28	.	14	TRBJ1-1	CASRDTGGAVKAFF	TGTGCCAGCAGGGATACAGGCGGAGCTGTTAAAGCTTTCTTT
.	TRBV19	.	14	TRBJ1-4	CASSSRVFNEKLFF	TGTGCCAGTAGTTCCAGGGTGTTTAATGAAAAACTGTTTTTT
.	TRBV4-3	.	14	TRBJ1-1	CASSQGTGYTEAFF	TGCGCCAGCAGCCAGGGTACAGGGTACACTGAAGCTTTCTTT
.	TRBV4-3	TRBD2	15	TRBJ2-5	CASSLLAGAQETQYF	TGCGCCAGCAGCCTCCTAGCGGGGGCGCAAGAGACCCAGTACTTC
.	TRBV5-4	.	16	TRBJ2-3	CASSLGVGPSTDTQYF	TGTGCCAGCAGCTTGGGGGTGGGCCCTAGCACAGATACGCAGTATTTT
few	TRBV18	TRBD1	15	TRBJ2-1	CASSLTQGALNEQFF	TGTGCCAGCTCACTTACCCAGGGGGCCCTCAATGAGCAGTTCTTC
few	TRBV16	.	14	TRBJ1-1	CASSQIDVSTEAFF	TGTGCCAGCAGCCAAATAGATGTGAGCACTGAAGCTTTCTTT
.	TRBV24-1	TRBD2	14	TRBJ2-5	CATSQSGGEETQYF	TGTGCCACCAGTCAAAGCGGGGGAGAAGAGACCCAGTACTTC
.	TRBV6-5	.	12	TRBJ1-6	CASRSTLRALHF	TGTGCCAGCAGGTCCACTCTGAGGGCCCTCCACTTT
.	TRBV2	.	14	TRBJ1-1	CASTSGTLNTEAFF	TGTGCCAGCACCAGCGGGACGCTGAACACTGAAGCTTTCTTT